This entry lists 25 T cell receptor beta chains sequenced from one sample in a study of response to subunit inactivated influenza vaccine (dated by TCRdb to the late 2010s). The receptor library was made with RT-PCR. The sequencer was an Illumina HiSeq 2500. TCRdb passed the public sequencing reads through fastp at Q25 and MiXCR, retaining productive beta sequences. A single entry per CDR3 protein holds the most common genes and DNA from its merged rows. Across this sample there are about half a million distinct CDR3 sequences, with about 10% seen only once. Less than 15% of the sample belongs to the ten largest clones. Interpreted using the paper, the time point label stands for: 45 days after influenza vaccine administration. The sample consisted of PBMCs from blood, taken 40 to 50 days after vaccination. These receptors were taken from a man aged 50 to 60 who received an inactivated influenza vaccine. Donor details come from another sample of the same person, matched by shared clones.

The chain is built from TRBV12-3 or TRBV12-4 and TRBJ1-2; D gene unclear. The germline V and J ends were trimmed by 6 bases and 3 bases, with 11 bases remaining between them. The length of the CDR3 is 13 residues. The CDR3 spells CASSPRPDYGYTF. The CDR3 coding sequence is TGTGCCAGCAGCCCTCGACCGGACTATGGCTACACCTTC.

The genes are TRBV4-3 and TRBJ2-2, with TRBD2 identical over 9 bases. Germline CDR1 is LGHNA and CDR2 is YSLEER. V lost 1 base, J lost 0 bases, and 3 bases stayed unmatched. The CDR3 is 17 residues long. CDR3 sequence: CASSQGLAGSNTGELFF. DNA of the CDR3: TGCGCCAGCAGCCAAGGTCTAGCGGGGTCGAACACCGGGGAGCTGTTTTTT.

This clonotype occurred many times. The chain joins TRBV5-8 to TRBJ1-5, with 9 bases identical to TRBD1. Germline values: CDR1 SGHTS, CDR2 YDEGEE. The CDR3 is made up of 15 amino acids. The J segment lost 1 base and the V segment lost 4 bases, leaving 3 bases of the junction unmatched. The CDR3 sequence is CASSVQGASNQPQHF. The CDR3 coding sequence is TGTGCCAGCAGCGTACAGGGGGCGAGCAATCAGCCCCAGCATTTT.

This clonotype has a count of ten or more. This chain joins TRBV12-3 or TRBV12-4 and TRBJ1-1; 7 nucleotides align to TRBD1. The CDR3 is 12 residues long. V was clipped by 6 bases and J by 8 bases; unmatched bases: 6. CDR3 coding DNA: TGTGCCAGCAGACCCCCGGGACAGGAAGCTTTCTTT. Its protein product is CASRPPGQEAFF.

This clonotype was seen repeatedly, ten times or more. This rearrangement joins TRBV7-9 to TRBJ2-3; D remains unclear. This CDR3 spans 13 amino acids. Looked up from germline, CDR1 is SEHNR and CDR2 is FQNEAQ (reference sequence). With 11 bases removed from V and 3 bases from J, the gap between germline ends came to 15 bases. DNA of the CDR3: TGTGCCTCCCAGATTGGATTAACAGATACGCAGTATTTT. Protein: CASQIGLTDTQYF.

A few counts support this clonotype. The chain uses TRBV24-1 and TRBJ1-5; D remains ambiguous. Per the germline V gene, CDR1 is KGHDR and CDR2 is SFDVKD. This CDR3 is built from 14 residues. Trimming left V 7 bases short and J 7 bases short, with 16 bases between. This chain's CDR3 is CATRIDPTGQPQHF. The CDR3 DNA reads as TGTGCCACCAGAATTGACCCGACTGGCCAGCCCCAGCATTTT.

The chain is built from TRBV12-3 or TRBV12-4 and TRBJ1-2, with TRBD1 matching over 8 bases. Germline trimming cut 1 base from V and 8 bases from J; bases unmatched to any gene: 15. This CDR3 contains 17 residues. CDR3: CASSLGHGITGGKGYTF. The CDR3 coding sequence is TGTGCCAGCAGTTTAGGTCACGGAATAACAGGGGGGAAGGGCTACACCTTC.

The chain uses TRBV24-1 and TRBJ1-2, with a possible D match to TRBD1 (6 bases). CDR3 length: 13 residues. The V and J ends lost 5 bases and 6 bases respectively, with 12 bases between them. Germline CDR1 reads KGHDR; CDR2 reads SFDVKD. For the CDR3, the DNA is TGTGCCACCAGTGTACGGGGGCGGGATGGCTACACCTTC. It encodes CATSVRGRDGYTF.

This clonotype was seen just once. Germline is not matched at one junction end, which may reflect a read error. This chain joins TRBV3-1 and TRBJ2-1; D remains unclear. The CDR3 covers 10 residues. The V gene's germline CDR1 is LGHDT and CDR2 YNNKEL (reference sequence). The CDR3 sequence: CATSGPSMVF. The CDR3 DNA sequence: TGTGCCACGTCCGGTCCCTCGATGGTCTTC.

The V and J genes are TRBV12-3 or TRBV12-4 and TRBJ2-3; TRBD2 might be the D (6 bases). The germline V and J ends were trimmed by 7 bases and 3 bases, with 11 bases remaining between them. This CDR3 spans 13 amino acids. The CDR3 bases are TGTGCCAGCACCAAGACTAGTACAGATACGCAGTATTTT. It is translated as CASTKTSTDTQYF.

This clonotype has a handful of counts. CDR3 in DNA: TGTGCCAGCAGTTACTTTCCAGGGGGAGCTTCTGAAGCTTTCTTT. It specifies CASSYFPGGASEAFF. The chain couples TRBV6-5 to TRBJ1-1; TRBD1 aligns across 7 bases. In germline, CDR1 is MNHEY, CDR2 SVGAGI. The J segment lost 6 bases and the V segment lost 1 base, leaving 8 bases of the junction unmatched. This CDR3 has 15 amino acids.

In this sample, this clonotype turned up a few times. The V call is TRBV6-1, the J call TRBJ2-6; no reliable D call. Trimming removed 6 bases at V and 0 bases at J, with 15 bases between. Looked up from germline, CDR1 is MNHNS and CDR2 is SASEGT. The CDR3 consists of 17 residues. CDR3 in amino acids: CASSQFKLLSGANVLTF. The CDR3 nucleotides read TGTGCCAGCAGCCAGTTTAAACTCCTCTCTGGGGCCAACGTCCTGACTTTC.

This clonotype was recorded many times. The chain is built from TRBV29-1 and TRBJ2-6; D call uncertain. Trimming took 6 bases from V and 0 from J, leaving 3 bases between them. Germline assignment: CDR1 SQVTM and CDR2 ANQGSEA. The CDR3 sequence is 12 residues long. Here the CDR3 reads CSVNSGANVLTF. In DNA, the CDR3 is TGCAGCGTGAACTCTGGGGCCAACGTCCTGACTTTC.

This clonotype was observed many times. The V and J genes are TRBV20-1 and TRBJ1-1; no definite D call. With 3 bases removed from V and 1 base from J, the gap between germline ends came to 12 bases. Germline-derived CDR1 and CDR2 are DFQATT and SNEGSKA (reference sequence). The length of the CDR3 is 14 residues. CDR3 region: CSARSLSTNTEAFF. CDR3 nucleotides: TGCAGTGCTAGGAGTTTGAGTACGAACACTGAAGCTTTCTTT.

This clonotype has a handful of counts. The chain has TRBV3-1 and TRBJ2-7, with D perhaps assigned TRBD1 or TRBD2 (5 bases each). Trimming removed 1 base at V and 0 bases at J, with 10 bases between. In germline, CDR1 is LGHDT, CDR2 YNNKEL (reference sequence). The CDR3 sequence is 15 residues long. CDR3 DNA: TGTGCCAGCAGCCAAGCGTGGGGGAGCTCCTACGAGCAGTACTTC. Its translation is CASSQAWGSSYEQYF.

The V and J genes are TRBV5-6 and TRBJ2-5; the D is unclear. The CDR3 totals 14 residues. The germline gives CDR1 SGHDT, CDR2 YYEEEE. V dropped 0 bases and J dropped 5 bases, with 11 bases sitting between them. CDR3 DNA: TGTGCCAGCAGCTTGGACCCTGCCGTGGAGACCCAGTACTTC. Encoded protein: CASSLDPAVETQYF.

This chain connects TRBV7-2 to TRBJ2-3; TRBD2 agrees at 11 bases. V was clipped by 5 bases and J by 5 bases; unmatched bases: 3. The CDR3 runs 14 residues. CDR1 and CDR2 from the germline V gene are SGHTA and FQGNSA. As DNA, the CDR3 is TGTGCCAGCAGCCAGGGACTAGCGGAAGATACGCAGTATTTT. Encoded protein: CASSQGLAEDTQYF.

This clonotype was recorded many times. The genes are TRBV5-1 and TRBJ2-7; TRBD2 matches 7 bases. Unmatched junction bases numbered 5, after V lost 3 bases and J lost 5 bases. CDR3 length equals 13 residues. Germline V lookup: CDR1 SGHRS, CDR2 YFSETQ. The CDR3 region is CASSWTSGNEQYF. CDR3 sequence (DNA): TGCGCCAGCAGCTGGACTAGTGGGAACGAGCAGTACTTC.

The rearrangement joins TRBV12-3 or TRBV12-4 to TRBJ2-2, with TRBD2 as a possible D gene (5 bases). Trimming left V 3 bases short and J 5 bases short, with 22 bases between. The CDR3 loop spans 18 amino acids. The CDR3 nucleotides read TGTGCCAGCAGTTTGTACGGGTTGGGGAGAGGAAATACCGGGGAGCTGTTTTTT. Its protein is CASSLYGLGRGNTGELFF.

This clonotype has a count of ten or more. V gene TRBV7-9 combines with J gene TRBJ2-1, with 8 bases aligning to TRBD2. CDR1 is SEHNR, CDR2 FQNEAQ, per germline (reference sequence). The ends lost 5 bases at V and 5 bases at J; junction bases unmatched: 11. The CDR3 has 16 amino acids. CDR3 loop: CASSAASGPGDNEQFF. The CDR3 DNA sequence: TGTGCCAGCAGCGCAGCTAGCGGGCCCGGGGACAATGAGCAGTTCTTC.

V and J are TRBV20-1 and TRBJ2-5; 11 nucleotides line up with TRBD2. Germline V lookup: CDR1 DFQATT, CDR2 SNEGSKA (reference sequence). This CDR3 comprises 15 residues. V was pared by 6 bases and J by 5 bases, with 11 bases of the junction left unmatched. This CDR3 is CSANGLAGPRETQYF. The DNA of the CDR3 is TGCAGTGCAAACGGACTAGCGGGCCCCCGGGAGACCCAGTACTTC.

This clonotype was recorded at least ten times. The chain recombines TRBV11-2 with TRBJ1-6, with D possibly TRBD1 on 5 matching bases. V dropped 5 bases and J dropped 7 bases, with 15 bases sitting between them. The germline gives CDR1 SGHAT, CDR2 FQNNGV. This CDR3 contains 15 residues. CDR3 in DNA: TGTGCCAGCAGCCTACAGGCTAATAGGAATTCACCCCTCCACTTT. Encoded protein: CASSLQANRNSPLHF.

For this clonotype: One junction end disagrees with the germline gene, perhaps due to a read error. The rearrangement joins TRBV12-5 to TRBJ1-1, with 9 bases that match TRBD1. CDR1 is LGHNT and CDR2 is FRNRAP in the germline V gene. This CDR3 region has 17 residues. CDR3 sequence reads: CASGIFTGGKMNTEASF. The DNA for the CDR3 is TGTGCTAGTGGTATCTTTACAGGGGGCAAGATGAACACTGAAGCTTCCTTT.

A few counts support this clonotype. The chain couples TRBV15 to TRBJ1-4; the match to TRBD1 covers 9 bases. CDR3 length: 15 residues. Looked up from germline, CDR1 is LNHNV and CDR2 is YYDKDF (reference sequence). V lost 0 bases, J lost 8 bases, and 4 bases stayed unmatched. The CDR3 nucleotides read TGTGCCACCAGCAGAGAGGGACAGGGTGTGGAAAAACTGTTTTTT. Encoded protein: CATSREGQGVEKLFF.

This clonotype was seen once. The chain has TRBV5-1 and TRBJ2-1, with D possibly being TRBD1 or TRBD2 (7 bases each). Per germline, CDR1 SGHRS and CDR2 YFSETQ. Trimming left V 2 bases short and J 1 base short, with 16 bases between. This CDR3 spans 17 amino acids. The CDR3 loop reads CASSLSAGGESYNEQFF. The CDR3 bases are TGCGCCAGCAGCTTATCGGCAGGGGGGGAGTCCTACAATGAGCAGTTCTTC.